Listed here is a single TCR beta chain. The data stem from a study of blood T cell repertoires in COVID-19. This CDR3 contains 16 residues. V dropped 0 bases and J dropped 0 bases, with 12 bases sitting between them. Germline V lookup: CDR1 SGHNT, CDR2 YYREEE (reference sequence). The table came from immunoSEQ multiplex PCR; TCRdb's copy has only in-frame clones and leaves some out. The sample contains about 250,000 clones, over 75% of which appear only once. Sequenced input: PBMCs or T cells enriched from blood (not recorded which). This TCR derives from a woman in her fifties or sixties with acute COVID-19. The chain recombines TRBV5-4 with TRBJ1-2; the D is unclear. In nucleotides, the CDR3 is TGTGCCAGCAGCTTGGGGGGAGGATCCGCTAACTATGGCTACACCTTC. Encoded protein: CASSLGGGSANYGYTF. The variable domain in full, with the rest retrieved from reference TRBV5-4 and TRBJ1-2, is ETGVTQSPTHLIKTRGQQVTLRCSSQSGHNTVSWYQQALGQGPQFIFQYYREEENGRGNFPPRFSGLQFPNYSSELNVNALELDDSALYLCASSLGGGSANYGYTFGSGTRLTVV.